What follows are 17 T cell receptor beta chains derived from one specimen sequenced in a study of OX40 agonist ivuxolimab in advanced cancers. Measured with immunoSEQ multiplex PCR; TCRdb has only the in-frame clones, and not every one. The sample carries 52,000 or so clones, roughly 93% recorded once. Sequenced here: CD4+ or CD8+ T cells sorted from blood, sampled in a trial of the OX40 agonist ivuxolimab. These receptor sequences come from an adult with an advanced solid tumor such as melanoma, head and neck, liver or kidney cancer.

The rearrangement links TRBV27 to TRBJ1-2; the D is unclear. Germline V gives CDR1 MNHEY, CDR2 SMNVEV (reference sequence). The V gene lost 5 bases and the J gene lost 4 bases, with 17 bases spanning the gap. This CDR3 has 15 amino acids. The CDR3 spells CASSPYPGWIYGYTF. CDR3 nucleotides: TGTGCCAGCAGTCCCTACCCCGGATGGATCTATGGCTACACCTTC.

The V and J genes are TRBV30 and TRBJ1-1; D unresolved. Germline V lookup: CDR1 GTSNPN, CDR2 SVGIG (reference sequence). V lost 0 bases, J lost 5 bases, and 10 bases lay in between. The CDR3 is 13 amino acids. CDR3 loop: CAWSVRLRTEAFF. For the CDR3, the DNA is TGTGCCTGGAGTGTACGACTGCGGACTGAAGCTTTCTTT.

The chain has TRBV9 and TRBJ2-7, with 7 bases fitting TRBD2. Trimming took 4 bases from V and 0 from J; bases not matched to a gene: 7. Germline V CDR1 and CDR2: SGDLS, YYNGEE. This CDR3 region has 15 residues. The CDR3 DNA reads TGTGCCAGCAGCCTCGGACTAGGGAGCTCCTACGAGCAGTACTTC. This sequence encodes CASSLGLGSSYEQYF.

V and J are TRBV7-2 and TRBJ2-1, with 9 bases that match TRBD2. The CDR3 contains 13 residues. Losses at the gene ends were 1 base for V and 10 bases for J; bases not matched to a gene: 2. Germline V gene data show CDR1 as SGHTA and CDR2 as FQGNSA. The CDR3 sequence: CASSLGGLAEQFF. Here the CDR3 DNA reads TGTGCCAGCAGCTTAGGCGGACTAGCGGAGCAGTTCTTC.

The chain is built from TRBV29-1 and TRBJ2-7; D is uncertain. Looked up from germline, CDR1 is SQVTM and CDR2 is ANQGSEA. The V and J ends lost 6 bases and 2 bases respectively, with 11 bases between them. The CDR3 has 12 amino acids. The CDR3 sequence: CSVTVTPYEQYF. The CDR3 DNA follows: TGCAGCGTCACCGTAACCCCCTACGAGCAGTACTTC.

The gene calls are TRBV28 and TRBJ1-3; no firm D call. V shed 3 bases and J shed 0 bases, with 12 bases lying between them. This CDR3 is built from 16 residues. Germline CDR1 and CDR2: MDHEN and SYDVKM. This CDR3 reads CASSLAARYSGNTIYF. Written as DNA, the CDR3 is TGTGCCAGCAGTTTGGCTGCCCGATACTCTGGAAACACCATATATTTT.

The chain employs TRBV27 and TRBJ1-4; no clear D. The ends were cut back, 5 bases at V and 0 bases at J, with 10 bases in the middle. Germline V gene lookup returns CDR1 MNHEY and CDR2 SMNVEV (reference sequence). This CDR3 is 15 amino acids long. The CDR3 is CASSPGPATNEKLFF. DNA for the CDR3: TGTGCCAGCAGTCCCGGACCGGCAACTAATGAAAAACTGTTTTTT.

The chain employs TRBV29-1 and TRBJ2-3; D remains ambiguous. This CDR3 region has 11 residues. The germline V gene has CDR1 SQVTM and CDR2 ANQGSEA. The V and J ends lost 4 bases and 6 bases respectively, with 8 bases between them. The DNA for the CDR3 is TGCAGCGTTGGGAGAATGGATACGCAGTATTTT. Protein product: CSVGRMDTQYF.

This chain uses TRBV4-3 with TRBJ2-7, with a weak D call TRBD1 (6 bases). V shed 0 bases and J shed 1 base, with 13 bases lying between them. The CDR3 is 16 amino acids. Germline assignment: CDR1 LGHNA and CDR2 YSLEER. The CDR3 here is CASSQDVRGNSYEQYF. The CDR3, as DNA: TGCGCCAGCAGCCAAGATGTGAGGGGGAATTCCTACGAGCAGTACTTC.

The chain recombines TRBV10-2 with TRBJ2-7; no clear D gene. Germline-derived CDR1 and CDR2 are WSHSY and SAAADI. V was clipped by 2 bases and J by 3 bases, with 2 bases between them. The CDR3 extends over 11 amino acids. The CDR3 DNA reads TGCGCCAGCAGTGAGATCTACGAGCAGTACTTC. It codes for CASSEIYEQYF.

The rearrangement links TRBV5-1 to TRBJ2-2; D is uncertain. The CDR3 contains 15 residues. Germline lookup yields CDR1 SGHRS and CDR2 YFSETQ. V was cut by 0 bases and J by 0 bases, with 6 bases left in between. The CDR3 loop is CASSLAFANTGELFF. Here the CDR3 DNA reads TGCGCCAGCAGCTTGGCGTTCGCGAACACCGGGGAGCTGTTTTTT.

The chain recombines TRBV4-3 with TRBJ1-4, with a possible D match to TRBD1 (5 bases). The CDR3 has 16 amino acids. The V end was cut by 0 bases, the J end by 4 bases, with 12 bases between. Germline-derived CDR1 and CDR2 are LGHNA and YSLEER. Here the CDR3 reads CASSQELGVNNEKLFF. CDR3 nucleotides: TGCGCCAGCAGCCAAGAACTGGGGGTCAATAATGAAAAACTGTTTTTT.

CDR3 amino acids: CASSLETSSYEQYF. In DNA, the CDR3 is TGCGCCAGCAGCTTGGAGACTTCTTCCTACGAGCAGTACTTC. The rearrangement uses TRBV5-1 and TRBJ2-7; D gene unclear. This CDR3 has 14 residues. Germline V lookup: CDR1 SGHRS, CDR2 YFSETQ. V was pared by 0 bases and J by 1 base, with 8 bases between.

Written as DNA, the CDR3 is TGTGCCAGCAGGAGAGCGGGAGAGGTACAAGAGACCCAGTACTTC. Its protein is CASRRAGEVQETQYF. The chain joins TRBV28 to TRBJ2-5, with 8 bases identical to TRBD2. J lost 2 bases, V lost 6 bases, and 8 bases had no gene match. CDR1 and CDR2 (germline): MDHEN, SYDVKM. CDR3 length: 15 amino acids.

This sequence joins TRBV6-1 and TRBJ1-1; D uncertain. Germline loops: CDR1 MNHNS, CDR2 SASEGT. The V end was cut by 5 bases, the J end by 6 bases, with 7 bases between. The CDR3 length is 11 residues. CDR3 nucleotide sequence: TGTGCCAGCAGTTATCCACCTGAAGCTTTCTTT. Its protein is CASSYPPEAFF.

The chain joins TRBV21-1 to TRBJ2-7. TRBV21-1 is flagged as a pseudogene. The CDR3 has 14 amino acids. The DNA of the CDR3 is TGTGCCAGCAGCAAAGATCGCCCCTCCTACGAGCAGTACTTC. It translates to CASSKDRPSYEQYF.

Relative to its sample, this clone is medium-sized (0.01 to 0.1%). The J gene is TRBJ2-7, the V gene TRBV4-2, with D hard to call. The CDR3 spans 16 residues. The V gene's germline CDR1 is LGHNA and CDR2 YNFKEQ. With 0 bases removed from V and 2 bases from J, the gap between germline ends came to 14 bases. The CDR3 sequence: CASSQEFRDGTYEQYF. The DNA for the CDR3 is TGTGCCAGCAGCCAAGAATTCCGCGACGGAACCTACGAGCAGTACTTC.